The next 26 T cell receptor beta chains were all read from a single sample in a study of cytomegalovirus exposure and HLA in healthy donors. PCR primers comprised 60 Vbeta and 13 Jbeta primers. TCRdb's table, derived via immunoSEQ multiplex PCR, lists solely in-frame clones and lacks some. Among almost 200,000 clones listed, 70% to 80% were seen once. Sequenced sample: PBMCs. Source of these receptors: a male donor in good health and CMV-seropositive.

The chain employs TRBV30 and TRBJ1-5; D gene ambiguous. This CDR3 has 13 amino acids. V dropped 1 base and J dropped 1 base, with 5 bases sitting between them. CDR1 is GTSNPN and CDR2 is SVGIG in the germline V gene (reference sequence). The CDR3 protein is CAWSGGSNQPQHF. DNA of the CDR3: TGTGCCTGGAGTGGAGGGAGCAATCAGCCCCAGCATTTT.

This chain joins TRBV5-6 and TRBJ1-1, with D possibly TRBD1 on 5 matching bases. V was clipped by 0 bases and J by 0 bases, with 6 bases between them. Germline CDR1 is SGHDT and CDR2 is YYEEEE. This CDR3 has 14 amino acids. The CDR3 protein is CASSLEGLNTEAFF. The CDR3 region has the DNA TGTGCCAGCAGCTTGGAGGGGCTGAACACTGAAGCTTTCTTT.

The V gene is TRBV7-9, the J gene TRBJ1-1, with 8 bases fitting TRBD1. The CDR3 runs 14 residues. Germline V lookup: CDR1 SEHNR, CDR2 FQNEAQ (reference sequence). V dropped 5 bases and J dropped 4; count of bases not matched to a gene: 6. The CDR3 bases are TGTGCCAGCAGCAGAGGACAGGGAATCACTGAAGCTTTCTTT. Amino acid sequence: CASSRGQGITEAFF.

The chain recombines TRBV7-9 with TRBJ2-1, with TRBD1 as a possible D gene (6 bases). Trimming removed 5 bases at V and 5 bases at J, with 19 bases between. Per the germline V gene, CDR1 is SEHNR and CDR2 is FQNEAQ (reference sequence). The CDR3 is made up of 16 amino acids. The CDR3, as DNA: TGTGCCAGCAGCCCTCGGACAGACTCAATCAACAATGAGCAGTTCTTC. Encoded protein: CASSPRTDSINNEQFF.

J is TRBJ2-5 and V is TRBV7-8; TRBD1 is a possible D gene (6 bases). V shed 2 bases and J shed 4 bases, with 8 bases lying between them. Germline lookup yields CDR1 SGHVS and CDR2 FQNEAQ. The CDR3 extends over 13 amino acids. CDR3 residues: CASSLTRGETQYF. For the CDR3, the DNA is TGTGCCAGCAGCTTAACCAGGGGAGAGACCCAGTACTTC.

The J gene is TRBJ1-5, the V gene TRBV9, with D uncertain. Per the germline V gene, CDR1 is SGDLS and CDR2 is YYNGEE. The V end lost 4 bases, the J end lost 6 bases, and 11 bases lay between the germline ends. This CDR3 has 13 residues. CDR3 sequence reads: CASSQIAGQPQHF. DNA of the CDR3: TGTGCCAGCAGCCAGATCGCGGGTCAGCCCCAGCATTTT. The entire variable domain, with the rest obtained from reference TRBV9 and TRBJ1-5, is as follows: DSGVTQTPKHLITATGQRVTLRCSPRSGDLSVYWYQQSLDQGLQFLIQYYNGEERAKGNILERFSAQQFPDLHSELNLSSLELGDSALYFCASSQIAGQPQHFGDGTRLSIL.

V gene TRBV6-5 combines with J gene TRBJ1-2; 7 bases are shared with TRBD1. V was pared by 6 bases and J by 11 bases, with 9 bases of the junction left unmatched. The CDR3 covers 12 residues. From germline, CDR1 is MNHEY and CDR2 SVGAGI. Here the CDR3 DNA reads TGTGCCAGCAGCGACAGGGTAATGAGTTACACCTTC. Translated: CASSDRVMSYTF.

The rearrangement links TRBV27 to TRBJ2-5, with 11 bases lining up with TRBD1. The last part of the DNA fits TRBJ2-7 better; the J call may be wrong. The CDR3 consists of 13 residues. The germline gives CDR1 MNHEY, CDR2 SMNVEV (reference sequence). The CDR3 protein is CASGTGGRYEQYF. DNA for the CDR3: TGTGCCAGCGGGACAGGGGGTCGATACGAGCAGTACTTC.

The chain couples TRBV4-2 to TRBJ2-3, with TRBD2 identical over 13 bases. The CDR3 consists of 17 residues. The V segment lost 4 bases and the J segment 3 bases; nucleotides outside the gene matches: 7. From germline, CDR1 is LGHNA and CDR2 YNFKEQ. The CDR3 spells CASSRGTSGVGTDTQYF. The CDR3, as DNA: TGTGCCAGCAGCCGGGGGACTAGCGGGGTCGGTACAGATACGCAGTATTTT.

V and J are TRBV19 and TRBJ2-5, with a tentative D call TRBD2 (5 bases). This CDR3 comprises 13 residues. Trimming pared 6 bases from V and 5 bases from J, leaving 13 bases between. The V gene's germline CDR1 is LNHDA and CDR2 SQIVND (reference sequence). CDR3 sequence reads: CASRPTSLETQYF. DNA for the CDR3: TGTGCCAGTAGACCCACTAGTTTGGAGACCCAGTACTTC. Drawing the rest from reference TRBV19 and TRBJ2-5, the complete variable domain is DGGITQSPKYLFRKEGQNVTLSCEQNLNHDAMYWYRQDPGQGLRLIYYSQIVNDFQKGDIAEGYSVSREKKESFPLTVTSAQKNPTAFYLCASRPTSLETQYFGPGTRLLVL.

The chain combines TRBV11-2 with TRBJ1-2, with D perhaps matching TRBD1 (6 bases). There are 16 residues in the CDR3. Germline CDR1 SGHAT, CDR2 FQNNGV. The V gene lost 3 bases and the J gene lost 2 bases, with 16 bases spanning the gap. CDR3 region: CASSFVGAGANYGYTF. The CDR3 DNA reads TGTGCCAGCAGCTTTGTTGGTGCAGGGGCCAACTATGGCTACACCTTC.

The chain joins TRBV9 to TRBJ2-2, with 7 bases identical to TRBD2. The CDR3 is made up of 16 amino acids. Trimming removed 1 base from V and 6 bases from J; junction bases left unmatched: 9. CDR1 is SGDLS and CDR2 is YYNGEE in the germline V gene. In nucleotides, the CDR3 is TGTGCCAGCAGCGTACGGGGCGGGAGCGGATCCGGGGAGCTGTTTTTT. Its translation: CASSVRGGSGSGELFF.

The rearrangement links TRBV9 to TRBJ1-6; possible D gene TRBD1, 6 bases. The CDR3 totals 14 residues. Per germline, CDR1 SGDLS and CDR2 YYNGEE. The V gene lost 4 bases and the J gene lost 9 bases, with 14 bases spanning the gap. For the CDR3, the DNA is TGTGCCAGCAGCAAAGGGGGGGTTGGTTCACCCCTCCACTTT. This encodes CASSKGGVGSPLHF.

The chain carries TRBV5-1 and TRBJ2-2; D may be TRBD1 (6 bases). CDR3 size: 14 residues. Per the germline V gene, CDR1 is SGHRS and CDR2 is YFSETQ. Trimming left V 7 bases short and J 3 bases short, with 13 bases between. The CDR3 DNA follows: TGCGCCAGCCAAAAGGGGGACGACACCGGGGAGCTGTTTTTT. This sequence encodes CASQKGDDTGELFF.

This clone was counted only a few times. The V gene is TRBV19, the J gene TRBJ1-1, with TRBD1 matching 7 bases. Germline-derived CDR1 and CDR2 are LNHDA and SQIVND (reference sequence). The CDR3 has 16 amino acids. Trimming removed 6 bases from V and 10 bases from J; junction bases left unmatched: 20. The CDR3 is CASSGEPLTGKLVAFF. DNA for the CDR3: TGTGCCAGTAGCGGGGAACCTCTGACAGGGAAGTTGGTAGCTTTCTTT.

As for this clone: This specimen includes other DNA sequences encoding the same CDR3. CDR3 coding DNA: TGTGCCAGTAGTATAGCCAGGAACTATGGCTACACCTTC. Its translation is CASSIARNYGYTF. The rearrangement joins TRBV19 to TRBJ1-2; the D is unclear. Germline lookup yields CDR1 LNHDA and CDR2 SQIVND (reference sequence). This CDR3 comprises 13 residues. V dropped 1 base and J dropped 2 bases, with 5 bases sitting between them.

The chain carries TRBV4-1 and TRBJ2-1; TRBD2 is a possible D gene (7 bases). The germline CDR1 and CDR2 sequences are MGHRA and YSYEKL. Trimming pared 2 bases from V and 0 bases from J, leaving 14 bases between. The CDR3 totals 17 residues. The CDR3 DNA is TGCGCCAGCAGCCAACAGGGGCGGACTAGCTCCTACAATGAGCAGTTCTTC. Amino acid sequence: CASSQQGRTSSYNEQFF.

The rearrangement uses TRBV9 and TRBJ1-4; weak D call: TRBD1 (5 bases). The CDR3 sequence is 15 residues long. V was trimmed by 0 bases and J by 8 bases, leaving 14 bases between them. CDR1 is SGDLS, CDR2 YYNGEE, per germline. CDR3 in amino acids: CASSVAAGVGEKLFF. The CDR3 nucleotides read TGTGCCAGCAGCGTAGCTGCGGGGGTTGGCGAAAAACTGTTTTTT.

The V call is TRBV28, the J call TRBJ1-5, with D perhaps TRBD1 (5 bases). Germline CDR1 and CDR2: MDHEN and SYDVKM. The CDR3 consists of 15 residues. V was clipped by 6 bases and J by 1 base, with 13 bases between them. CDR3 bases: TGTGCCAGCAGCCTTTGGAGGGACAGCAATCAGCCCCAGCATTTT. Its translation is CASSLWRDSNQPQHF.

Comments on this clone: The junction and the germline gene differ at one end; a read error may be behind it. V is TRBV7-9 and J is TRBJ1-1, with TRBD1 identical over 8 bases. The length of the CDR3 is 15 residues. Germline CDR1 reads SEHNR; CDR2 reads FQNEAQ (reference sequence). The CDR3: CSSSLSQGVRTEAFF. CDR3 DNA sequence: TGTTCCAGCAGCCTTTCACAGGGGGTGAGGACTGAAGCTTTCTTT.

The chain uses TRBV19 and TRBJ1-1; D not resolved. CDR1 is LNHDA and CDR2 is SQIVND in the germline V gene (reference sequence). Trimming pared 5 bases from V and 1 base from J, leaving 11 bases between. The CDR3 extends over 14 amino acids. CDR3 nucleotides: TGTGCCAGTAGTCTGGCGACACGGAACACTGAAGCTTTCTTT. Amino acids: CASSLATRNTEAFF. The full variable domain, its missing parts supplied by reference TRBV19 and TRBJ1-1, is DGGITQSPKYLFRKEGQNVTLSCEQNLNHDAMYWYRQDPGQGLRLIYYSQIVNDFQKGDIAEGYSVSREKKESFPLTVTSAQKNPTAFYLCASSLATRNTEAFFGQGTRLTVV.

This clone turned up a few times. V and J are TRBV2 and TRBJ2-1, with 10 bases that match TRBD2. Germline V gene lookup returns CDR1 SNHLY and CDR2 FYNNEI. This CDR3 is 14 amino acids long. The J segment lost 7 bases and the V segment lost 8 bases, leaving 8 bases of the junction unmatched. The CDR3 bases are TGTGCCAGCCGGACGGGACTAGCGAGTAATGAGCAGTTCTTC. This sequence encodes CASRTGLASNEQFF.

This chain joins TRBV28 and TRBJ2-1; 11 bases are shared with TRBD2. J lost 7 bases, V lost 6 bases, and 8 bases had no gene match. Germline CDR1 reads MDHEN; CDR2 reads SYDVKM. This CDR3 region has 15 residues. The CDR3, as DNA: TGTGCCAGCAGGGACACTAGCGGGAGTTGGAATGAGCAGTTCTTC. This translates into CASRDTSGSWNEQFF. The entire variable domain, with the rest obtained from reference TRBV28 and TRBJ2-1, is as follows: DVKVTQSSRYLVKRTGEKVFLECVQDMDHENMFWYRQDPGLGLRLIYFSYDVKMKEKGDIPEGYSVSREKKERFSLILESASTNQTSMYLCASRDTSGSWNEQFFGPGTRLTVL.

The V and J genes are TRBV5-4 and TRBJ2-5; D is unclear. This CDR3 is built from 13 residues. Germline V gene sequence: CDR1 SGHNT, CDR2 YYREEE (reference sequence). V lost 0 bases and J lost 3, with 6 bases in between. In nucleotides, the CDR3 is TGTGCCAGCAGCTTGGCTATGGAAGAGACCCAGTACTTC. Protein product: CASSLAMEETQYF.

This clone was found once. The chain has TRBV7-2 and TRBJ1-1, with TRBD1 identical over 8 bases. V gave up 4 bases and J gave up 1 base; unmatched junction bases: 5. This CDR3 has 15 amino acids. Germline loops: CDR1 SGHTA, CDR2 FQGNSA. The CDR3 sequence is CASSSYTGGNTEAFF. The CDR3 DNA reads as TGTGCCAGCAGCTCGTATACAGGGGGGAACACTGAAGCTTTCTTT.

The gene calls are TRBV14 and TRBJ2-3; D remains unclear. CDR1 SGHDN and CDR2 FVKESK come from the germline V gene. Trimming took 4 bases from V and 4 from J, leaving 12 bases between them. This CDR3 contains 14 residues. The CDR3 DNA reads TGTGCCAGCAGCCTCCTTGACCGGGCAGATACGCAGTATTTT. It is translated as CASSLLDRADTQYF.